The clone carrying this T cell receptor beta chain was counted a few times. Authors' analysis steps: For nucleated cells, counts were estimated from reference gene primer amplification. Only in-frame clones appear in the TCRdb table, and some are missing; sequencing was by immunoSEQ multiplex PCR. V and J calls and clone size follow that table, whereas D and trimming were derived from the DNA. The sample lists approximately 90,000 clones; 78% were seen once. V was shortened by 5 bases and J by 8 bases, with 12 bases between the two germline ends. Germline V gene sequence: CDR1 MNHEY, CDR2 SVGAGI. This CDR3 has 13 residues. This specimen comes from a study of blood T cell repertoires in COVID-19. For the study at large: The United States, Italy and Spain provided the acute and convalescent COVID-19 samples. The cDNA or gDNA used as material had been derived from T cells, B-cell-depleted T cells, or PBMCs.

Seattle's cohort entered during active infection and was followed longitudinally. The TCR sequence derives from a man between 65 and 80 years old with COVID-19, enrolled during active disease. The chain uses TRBV6-5 and TRBJ1-4; D unclear. What was sequenced was peripheral blood. The DNA of the CDR3 is TGTGCCAGCAGTCTGAGTGTGGGCGAAAAACTGTTTTTT. Translating it yields CASSLSVGEKLFF.